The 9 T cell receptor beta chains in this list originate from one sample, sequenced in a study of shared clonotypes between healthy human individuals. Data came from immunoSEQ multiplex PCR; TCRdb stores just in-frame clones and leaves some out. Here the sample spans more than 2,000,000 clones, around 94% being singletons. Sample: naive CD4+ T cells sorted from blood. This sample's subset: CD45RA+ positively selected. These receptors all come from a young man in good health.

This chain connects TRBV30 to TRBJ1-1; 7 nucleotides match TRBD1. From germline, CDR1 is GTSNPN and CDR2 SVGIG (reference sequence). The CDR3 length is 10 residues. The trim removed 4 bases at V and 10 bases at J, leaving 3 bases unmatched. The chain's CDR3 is CAWTQGIAFF. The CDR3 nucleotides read TGTGCCTGGACACAGGGGATAGCTTTCTTT.

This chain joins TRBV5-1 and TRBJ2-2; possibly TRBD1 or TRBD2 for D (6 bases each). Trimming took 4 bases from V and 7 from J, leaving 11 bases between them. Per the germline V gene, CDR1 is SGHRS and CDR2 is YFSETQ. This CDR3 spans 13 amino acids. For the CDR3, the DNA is TGCGCCAGCAGCCCGGAGGGGGTCGGGGAGCTGTTTTTT. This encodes CASSPEGVGELFF.

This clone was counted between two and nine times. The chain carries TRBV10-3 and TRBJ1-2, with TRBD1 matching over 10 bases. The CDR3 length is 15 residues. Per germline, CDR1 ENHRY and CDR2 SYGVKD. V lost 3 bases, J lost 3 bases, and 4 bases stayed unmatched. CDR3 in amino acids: CAISDDRGRDYGYTF. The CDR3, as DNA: TGTGCCATCAGTGATGACAGGGGGCGCGACTATGGCTACACCTTC.

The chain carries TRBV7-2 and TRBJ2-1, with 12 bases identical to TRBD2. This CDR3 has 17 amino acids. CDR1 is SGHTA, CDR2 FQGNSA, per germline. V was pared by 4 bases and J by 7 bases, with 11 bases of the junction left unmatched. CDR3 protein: CASSSRLAGEVRNEQFF. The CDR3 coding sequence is TGTGCCAGCAGCTCCCGACTAGCGGGAGAGGTGAGGAATGAGCAGTTCTTC.

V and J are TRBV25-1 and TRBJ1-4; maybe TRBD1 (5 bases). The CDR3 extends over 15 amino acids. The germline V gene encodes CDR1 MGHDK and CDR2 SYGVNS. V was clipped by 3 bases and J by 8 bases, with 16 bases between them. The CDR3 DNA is TGTGCCAGCAGTGATACCAGGGATTTAGAGGAAAAACTGTTTTTT. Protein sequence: CASSDTRDLEEKLFF.

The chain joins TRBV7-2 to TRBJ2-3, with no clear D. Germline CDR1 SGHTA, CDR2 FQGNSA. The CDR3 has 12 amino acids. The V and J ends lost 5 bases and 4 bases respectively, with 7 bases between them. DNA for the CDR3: TGTGCCAGCAGCCCTGTGGCAGATACGCAGTATTTT. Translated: CASSPVADTQYF.

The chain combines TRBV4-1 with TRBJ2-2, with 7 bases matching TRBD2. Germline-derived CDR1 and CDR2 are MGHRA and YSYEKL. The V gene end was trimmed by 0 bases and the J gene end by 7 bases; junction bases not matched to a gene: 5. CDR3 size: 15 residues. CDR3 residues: CASSQDRAGVGELFF. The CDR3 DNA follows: TGCGCCAGCAGCCAAGACCGCGCGGGGGTCGGGGAGCTGTTTTTT.

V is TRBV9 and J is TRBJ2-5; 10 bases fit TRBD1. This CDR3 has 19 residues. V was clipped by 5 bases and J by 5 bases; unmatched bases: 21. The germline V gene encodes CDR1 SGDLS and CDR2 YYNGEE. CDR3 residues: CASRTVTSTGTGVGETQYF. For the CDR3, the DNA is TGTGCCAGCAGGACAGTAACCTCCACCGGGACAGGGGTTGGGGAGACCCAGTACTTC.

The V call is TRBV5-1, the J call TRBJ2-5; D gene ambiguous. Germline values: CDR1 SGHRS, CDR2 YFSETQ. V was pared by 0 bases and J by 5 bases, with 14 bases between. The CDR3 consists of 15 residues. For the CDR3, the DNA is TGCGCCAGCAGCTTGGAGGCGGTAGTGGGGGAGACCCAGTACTTC. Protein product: CASSLEAVVGETQYF.